This T cell receptor (beta chain) was sequenced during a study of shared clonotypes between healthy human individuals. Each sorted subset replicate got 200 ng genomic DNA, 25,000 to 35,000 genomes. Libraries were prepared by immunoSEQ multiplex PCR; TCRdb keeps only in-frame clonotypes and omits some of them. This sample has about 1.9 million clones, with around 95% found just once. The naive CD8 fraction comprised CD45RO-negative cells positively selected for CCR7 and excluded terminally differentiated effector memory CD45RA+ cells. The germline gives CDR1 SGHDT, CDR2 YYEEEE. The CDR3 runs 15 residues. Between the trimmed V and J ends, which lost 1 base and 2 bases, there was a span of 13 bases.

This rearrangement joins TRBV5-6 to TRBJ2-7; D is possibly TRBD1 (6 bases). Material: naive CD8+ T cells from PBMCs. This clonotype was obtained from a man younger than 30 in good health. Some clones in this sample may be carry-over from other donors' samples. This CDR3 is CASSLWAGVTYEQYF. The CDR3 bases are TGTGCCAGCAGCTTGTGGGCAGGGGTGACCTACGAGCAGTACTTC.